The next 2 T cell receptor beta chains were all read from a single sample in a study of response to subunit inactivated influenza vaccine. TCRdb redid the calling of the RT-PCR reads with MiXCR, one entry per CDR3 protein. The data contain about 520,000 distinct CDR3 sequences, 11% of them seen just once; the ten biggest clones take up approximately 12%. This specimen was PBMCs from blood, taken roughly 6 weeks after vaccination. Every receptor here comes from a man in his fifties or sixties who received an inactivated influenza vaccine.

The gene calls are TRBV28 and TRBJ2-5; 7 bases are shared with TRBD1. The CDR3 consists of 18 residues. Germline V gene data show CDR1 as MDHEN and CDR2 as SYDVKM. V trimming: 3 bases; J trimming: 5 bases; junction bases outside the gene matches: 18. DNA of the CDR3: TGTGCCAGCAGTTTTCCTAGACAGGGAAGTGGGGTCCGGGAGACCCAGTACTTC. Residues: CASSFPRQGSGVRETQYF.

V usage is TRBV12-3 or TRBV12-4 and J usage is TRBJ2-7; 11 bases fit TRBD2. This CDR3 comprises 15 residues. V lost 5 bases and J lost 7; bases outside the gene matches: 10. The CDR3 sequence: CASSLSGRASREQYF. DNA of the CDR3: TGTGCCAGCAGTCTTAGCGGGAGGGCGTCGCGGGAGCAGTACTTC.